This T cell receptor (beta chain) was identified in a study of T cell responses to AZD1222 COVID-19 vaccine. V shed 5 bases, J shed 8 bases, and the junction held 10 bases outside the gene matches. This CDR3 has 15 residues. CDR1 and CDR2 (germline): MDHEN, SYDVKM. This table comes from immunoSEQ multiplex PCR, and its TCRdb copy is limited to in-frame clones, with some not included. Among about 88,000 clones, 92% were seen once, and the ten largest hold 5% to 5.5%. The clonotype was recovered from an adult in good health. This specimen was peripheral blood, taken on day 0 of AZD1222 vaccination. The chain employs TRBV28 and TRBJ2-2; 8 positions match TRBD2. CDR3 region: CASSMASGSRGELFF. In DNA form, the CDR3 reads TGTGCCAGCAGTATGGCCAGCGGGAGTCGAGGGGAGCTGTTTTTT.